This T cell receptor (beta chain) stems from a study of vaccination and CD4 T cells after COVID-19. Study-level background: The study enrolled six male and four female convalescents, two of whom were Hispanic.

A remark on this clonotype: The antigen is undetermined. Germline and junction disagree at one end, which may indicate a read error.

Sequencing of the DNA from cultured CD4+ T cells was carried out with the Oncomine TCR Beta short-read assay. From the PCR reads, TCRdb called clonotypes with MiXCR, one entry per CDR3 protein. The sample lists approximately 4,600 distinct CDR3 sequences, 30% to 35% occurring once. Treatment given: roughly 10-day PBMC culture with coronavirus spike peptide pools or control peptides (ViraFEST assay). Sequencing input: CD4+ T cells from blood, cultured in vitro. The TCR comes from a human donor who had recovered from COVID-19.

Written as DNA, the CDR3 is TGTGCCATCAGTTCTATTCTCAGAGAAACAGATACGCAGTATTTT. It encodes CAISSILRETDTQYF. This sequence joins TRBV6-9 and TRBJ2-3; no clear D. CDR3 size: 15 residues. Germline CDR1 is MNHGY and CDR2 is SVAAGI.